Described below is a single T cell receptor (beta chain) sequence and its context. As yet, its antigen is unknown. The sample comes from a study of radiation and T cells in renal cell carcinoma. Study-wide context: Nephrectomy followed 15 Gy stereotactic body radiation by 4 weeks.

Germline V lookup: CDR1 MDHEN, CDR2 SYDVKM. CDR3 length: 12 amino acids. The V and J ends lost 5 bases and 9 bases, in that order; junction bases with no gene match: 6. Profiled with immunoSEQ multiplex PCR; TCRdb holds only in-frame clones, not every one. The table records about 130,000 clones, 70% to 90% of them present only once. Time point here: baseline pretreatment blood. Stated treatment: 15 Gy SBRT to primary tumor, nephrectomy 4 weeks later. Study conclusions and caveats: In blood, top tumor clones expanded by 2 weeks, shrinking by 4.

The sequences come from blood, collected from a patient whose treatment included radiotherapy and nephrectomy. The clonotype was recovered from a woman aged 45-60 years with renal cell carcinoma. The chain combines TRBV28 with TRBJ2-5; TRBD2 matches at 7 bases. The DNA of the CDR3 is TGTGCCAGCAGTGCCGGGGGGTGGGCCCAGTACTTC. Protein product: CASSAGGWAQYF.